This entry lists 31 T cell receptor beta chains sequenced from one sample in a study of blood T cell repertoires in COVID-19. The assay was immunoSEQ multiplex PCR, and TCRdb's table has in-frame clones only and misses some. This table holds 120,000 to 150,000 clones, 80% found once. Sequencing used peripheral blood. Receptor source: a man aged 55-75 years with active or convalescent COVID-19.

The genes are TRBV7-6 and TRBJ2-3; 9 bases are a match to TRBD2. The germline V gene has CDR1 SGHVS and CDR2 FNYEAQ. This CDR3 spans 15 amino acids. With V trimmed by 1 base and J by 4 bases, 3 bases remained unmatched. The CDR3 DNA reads TGTGCCAGCAGCTTAGGCGGGGGGGGCCCAGATACGCAGTATTTT. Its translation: CASSLGGGGPDTQYF.

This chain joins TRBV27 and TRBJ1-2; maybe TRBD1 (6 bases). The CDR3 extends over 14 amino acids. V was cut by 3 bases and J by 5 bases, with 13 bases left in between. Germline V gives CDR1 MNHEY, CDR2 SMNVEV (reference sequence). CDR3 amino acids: CASSFSQGIYGYTF. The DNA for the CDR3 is TGTGCCAGCAGTTTCAGCCAGGGGATATATGGCTACACCTTC.

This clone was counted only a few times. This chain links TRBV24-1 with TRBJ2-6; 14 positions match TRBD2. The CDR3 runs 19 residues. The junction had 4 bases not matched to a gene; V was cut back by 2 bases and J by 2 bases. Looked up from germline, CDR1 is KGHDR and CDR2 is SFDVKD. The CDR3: CATSDSGTSGSPGANVLTF. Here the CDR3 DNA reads TGTGCCACCAGTGATTCCGGGACTAGCGGGAGTCCTGGGGCCAACGTCCTGACTTTC.

This CDR3 is CASSLDGGSYEQYF. In DNA form, the CDR3 reads TGCGCCAGCAGCTTGGACGGGGGTTCCTACGAGCAGTACTTC. The chain joins TRBV5-1 to TRBJ2-7, with D perhaps matching TRBD2 (6 bases). V gave up 0 bases and J gave up 1 base, with 8 bases separating them. CDR3 length: 14 amino acids. The germline CDR1 and CDR2 sequences are SGHRS and YFSETQ.

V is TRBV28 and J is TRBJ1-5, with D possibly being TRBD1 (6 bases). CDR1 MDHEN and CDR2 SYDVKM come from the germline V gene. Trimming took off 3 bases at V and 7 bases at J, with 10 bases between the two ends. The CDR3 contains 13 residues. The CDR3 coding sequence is TGTGCCAGCAGTTTTGCCAGGGGCCAGCCCCAGCATTTT. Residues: CASSFARGQPQHF.

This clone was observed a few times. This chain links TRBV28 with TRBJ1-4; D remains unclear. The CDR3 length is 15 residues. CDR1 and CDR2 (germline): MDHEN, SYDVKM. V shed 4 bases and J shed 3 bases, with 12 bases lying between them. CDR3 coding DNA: TGTGCCAGCAGTTCGGCGGAAGCGGCTAATGAAAAACTGTTTTTT. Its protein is CASSSAEAANEKLFF.

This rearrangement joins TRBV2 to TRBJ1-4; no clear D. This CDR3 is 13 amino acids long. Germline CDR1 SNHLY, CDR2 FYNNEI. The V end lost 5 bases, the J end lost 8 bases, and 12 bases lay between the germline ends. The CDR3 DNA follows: TGTGCCAGCAGTTTGGAGGTTTCGGAAAAACTGTTTTTT. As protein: CASSLEVSEKLFF.

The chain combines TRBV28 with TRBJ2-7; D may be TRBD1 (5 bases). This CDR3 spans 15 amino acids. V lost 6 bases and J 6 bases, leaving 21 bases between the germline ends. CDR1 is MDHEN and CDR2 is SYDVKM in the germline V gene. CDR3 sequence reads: CASRRMGQGGVEQYF. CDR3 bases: TGTGCCAGCAGGCGTATGGGGCAGGGTGGAGTCGAGCAGTACTTC.

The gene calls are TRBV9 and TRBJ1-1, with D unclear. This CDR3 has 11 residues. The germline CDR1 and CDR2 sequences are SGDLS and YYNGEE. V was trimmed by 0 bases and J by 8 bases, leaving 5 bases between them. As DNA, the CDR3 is TGTGCCAGCAGCGTAGGGGCAGAAGCTTTCTTT. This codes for CASSVGAEAFF.

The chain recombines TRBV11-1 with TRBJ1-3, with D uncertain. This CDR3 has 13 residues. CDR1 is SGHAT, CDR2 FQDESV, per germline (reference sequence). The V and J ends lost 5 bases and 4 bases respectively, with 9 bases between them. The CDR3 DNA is TGTGCCAGCAGCCATACTACCGGAAACACCATATATTTT. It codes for CASSHTTGNTIYF.

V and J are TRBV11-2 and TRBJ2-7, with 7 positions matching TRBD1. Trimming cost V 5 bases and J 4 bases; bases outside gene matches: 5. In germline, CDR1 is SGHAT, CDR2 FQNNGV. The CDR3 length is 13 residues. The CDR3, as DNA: TGTGCCAGCAGCAAGACAGGGTCGTACGAGCAGTACTTC. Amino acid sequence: CASSKTGSYEQYF. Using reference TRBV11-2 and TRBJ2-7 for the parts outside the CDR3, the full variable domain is EAGVAQSPRYKIIEKRQSVAFWCNPISGHATLYWYQQILGQGPKLLIQFQNNGVVDDSQLPKDRFSAERLKGVDSTLKIQPAKLEDSAVYLCASSKTGSYEQYFGPGTRLTVT.

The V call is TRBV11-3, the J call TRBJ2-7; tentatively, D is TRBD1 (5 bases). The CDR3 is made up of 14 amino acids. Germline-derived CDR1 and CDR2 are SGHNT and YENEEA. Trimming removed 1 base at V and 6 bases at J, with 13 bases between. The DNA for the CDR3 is TGTGCCAGCAGCTTAGGGGGCCATCTTCCCGAGCAGTACTTC. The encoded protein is CASSLGGHLPEQYF.

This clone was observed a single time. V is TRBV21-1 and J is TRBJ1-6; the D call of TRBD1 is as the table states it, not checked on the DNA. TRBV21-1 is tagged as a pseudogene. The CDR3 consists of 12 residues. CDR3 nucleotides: TGTGCCGGCAGCACAAATAATTCACCCCTCCACTTT. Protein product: CAGSTNNSPLHF.

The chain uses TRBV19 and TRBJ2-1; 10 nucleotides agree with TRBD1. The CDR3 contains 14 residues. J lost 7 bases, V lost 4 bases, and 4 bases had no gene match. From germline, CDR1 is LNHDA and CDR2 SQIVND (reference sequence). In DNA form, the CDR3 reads TGTGCCAGTAGTAGGGACAGGGGCGGAAATGAGCAGTTCTTC. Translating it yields CASSRDRGGNEQFF.

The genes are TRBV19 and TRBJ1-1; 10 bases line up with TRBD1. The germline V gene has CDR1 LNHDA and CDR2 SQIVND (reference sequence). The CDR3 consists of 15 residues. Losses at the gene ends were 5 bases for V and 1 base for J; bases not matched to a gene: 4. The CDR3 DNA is TGTGCCAGTAGTCCCCGGACAGGGGGGAACACTGAAGCTTTCTTT. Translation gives CASSPRTGGNTEAFF.

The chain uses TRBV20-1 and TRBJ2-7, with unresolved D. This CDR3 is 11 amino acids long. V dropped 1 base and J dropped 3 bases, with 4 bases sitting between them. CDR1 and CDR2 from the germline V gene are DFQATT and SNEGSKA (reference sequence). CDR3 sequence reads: CSARAYYEQYF. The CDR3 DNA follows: TGCAGTGCTAGAGCTTACTACGAGCAGTACTTC.

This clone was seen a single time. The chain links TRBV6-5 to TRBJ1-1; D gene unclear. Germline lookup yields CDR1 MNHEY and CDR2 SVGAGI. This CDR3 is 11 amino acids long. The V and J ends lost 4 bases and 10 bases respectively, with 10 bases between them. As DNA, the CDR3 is TGTGCCAGCAGTTCCCCTCGGGGAGCTTTCTTT. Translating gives CASSSPRGAFF.

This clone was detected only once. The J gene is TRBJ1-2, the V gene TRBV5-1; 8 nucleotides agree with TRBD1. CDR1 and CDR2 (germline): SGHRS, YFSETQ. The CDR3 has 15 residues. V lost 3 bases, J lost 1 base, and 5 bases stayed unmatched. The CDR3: CASSSGTGSNYGYTF. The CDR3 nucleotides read TGCGCCAGCAGCTCCGGGACAGGTAGTAACTATGGCTACACCTTC.

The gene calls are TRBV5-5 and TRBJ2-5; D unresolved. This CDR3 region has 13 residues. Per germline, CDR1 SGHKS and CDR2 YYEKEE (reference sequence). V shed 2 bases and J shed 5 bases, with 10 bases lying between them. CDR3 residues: CASSFLSGETQYF. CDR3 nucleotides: TGTGCCAGCAGCTTCTTGTCCGGGGAGACCCAGTACTTC.

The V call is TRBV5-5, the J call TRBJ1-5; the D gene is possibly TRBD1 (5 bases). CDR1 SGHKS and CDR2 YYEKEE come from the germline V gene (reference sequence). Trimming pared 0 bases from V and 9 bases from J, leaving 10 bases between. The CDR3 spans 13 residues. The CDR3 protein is CASSLEGPGPQHF. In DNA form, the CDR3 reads TGTGCCAGCAGCTTGGAGGGGCCGGGGCCCCAGCATTTT.

CDR3 sequence reads: CASRYSSGGPQHF. In DNA, the CDR3 is TGTGCCAGCAGGTACAGCTCCGGGGGGCCCCAGCATTTT. This sequence joins TRBV4-2 and TRBJ1-5; tentative D call: TRBD1 (5 bases). The CDR3 is made up of 13 amino acids. Germline lookup yields CDR1 LGHNA and CDR2 YNFKEQ. Trimming left V 6 bases short and J 9 bases short, with 15 bases between.

The CDR3 nucleotides read TGTGCCAGCAGTGTCTACAGGGCCCAAGAGACCCAGTACTTC. This gives the protein CASSVYRAQETQYF. This chain uses TRBV27 with TRBJ2-5; TRBD1 might be the D (6 bases). Trimming took 5 bases from V and 1 from J, leaving 11 bases between them. Germline CDR1 reads MNHEY; CDR2 reads SMNVEV (reference sequence). The CDR3 extends over 14 amino acids.

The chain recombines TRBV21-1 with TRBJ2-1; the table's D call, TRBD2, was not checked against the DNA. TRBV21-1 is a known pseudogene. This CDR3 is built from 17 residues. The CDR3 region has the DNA TGTGCCAGCAGCATCCCCGGGGGGGAAGACTTCCGAGGTGAGCAGTTCTTC. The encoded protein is CASSIPGGEDFRGEQFF.

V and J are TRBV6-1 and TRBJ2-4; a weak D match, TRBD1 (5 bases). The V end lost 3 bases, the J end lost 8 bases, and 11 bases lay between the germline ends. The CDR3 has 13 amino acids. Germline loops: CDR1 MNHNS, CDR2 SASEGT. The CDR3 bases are TGTGCCAGCAGTGAGGGGCTAGGGTACATTCAGTACTTC. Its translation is CASSEGLGYIQYF.

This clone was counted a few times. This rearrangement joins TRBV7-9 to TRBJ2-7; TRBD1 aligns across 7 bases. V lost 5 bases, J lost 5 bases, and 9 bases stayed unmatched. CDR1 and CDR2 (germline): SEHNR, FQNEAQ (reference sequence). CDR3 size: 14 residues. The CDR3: CASSETRQGNEQYF. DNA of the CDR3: TGTGCCAGCAGCGAAACTAGACAGGGAAACGAGCAGTACTTC.

Here the CDR3 reads CASSRYRNTEAFF. The DNA of the CDR3 is TGTGCCAGCAGTCGCTACAGGAACACTGAAGCTTTCTTT. This rearrangement joins TRBV6-5 to TRBJ1-1; no reliable D call. Germline loops: CDR1 MNHEY, CDR2 SVGAGI. The CDR3 contains 13 residues. V dropped 5 bases and J dropped 1 base, with 8 bases sitting between them.

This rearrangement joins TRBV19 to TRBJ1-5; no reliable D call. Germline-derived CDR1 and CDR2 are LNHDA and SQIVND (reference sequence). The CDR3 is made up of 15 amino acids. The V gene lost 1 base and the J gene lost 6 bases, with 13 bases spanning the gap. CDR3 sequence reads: CASSIGGVGGQPQHF. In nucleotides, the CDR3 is TGTGCCAGTAGTATAGGCGGGGTGGGCGGTCAGCCCCAGCATTTT. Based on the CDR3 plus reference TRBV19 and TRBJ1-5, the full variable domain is DGGITQSPKYLFRKEGQNVTLSCEQNLNHDAMYWYRQDPGQGLRLIYYSQIVNDFQKGDIAEGYSVSREKKESFPLTVTSAQKNPTAFYLCASSIGGVGGQPQHFGDGTRLSIL.

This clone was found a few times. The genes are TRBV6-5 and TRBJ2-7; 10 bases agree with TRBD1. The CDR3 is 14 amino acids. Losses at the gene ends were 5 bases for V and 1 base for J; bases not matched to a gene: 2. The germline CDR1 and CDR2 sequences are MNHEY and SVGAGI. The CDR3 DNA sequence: TGTGCCAGCAGTCCGGACAGGGGGTCCTACGAGCAGTACTTC. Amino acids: CASSPDRGSYEQYF.

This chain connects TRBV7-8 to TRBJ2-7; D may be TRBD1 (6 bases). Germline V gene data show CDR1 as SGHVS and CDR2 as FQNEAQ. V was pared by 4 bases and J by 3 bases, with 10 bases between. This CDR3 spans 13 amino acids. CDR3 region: CASSSTGYYEQYF. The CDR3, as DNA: TGTGCCAGCAGCTCTACAGGGTACTACGAGCAGTACTTC.

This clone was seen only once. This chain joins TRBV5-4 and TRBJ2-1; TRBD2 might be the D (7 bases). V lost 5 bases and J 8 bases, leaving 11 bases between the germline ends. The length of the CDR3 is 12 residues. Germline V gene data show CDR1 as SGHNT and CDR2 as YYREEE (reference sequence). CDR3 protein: CASSPGGHEQFF. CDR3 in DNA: TGTGCCAGCAGTCCCGGGGGGCATGAGCAGTTCTTC.

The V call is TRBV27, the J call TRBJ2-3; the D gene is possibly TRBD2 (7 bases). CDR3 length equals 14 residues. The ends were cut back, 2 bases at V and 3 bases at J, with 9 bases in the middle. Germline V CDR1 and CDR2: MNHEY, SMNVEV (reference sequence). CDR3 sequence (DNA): TGTGCCAGCAGTTTAGGGGGGGCTACAGATACGCAGTATTTT. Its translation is CASSLGGATDTQYF.